The 16 T cell receptor beta chains reported below all come from one sample, sequenced in a study of T cell clonality in common variable immunodeficiency. Their target antigens are unknown. Assay: immunoSEQ multiplex PCR; the TCRdb copy retains only in-frame clones and omits some. The repertoire has fewer than 40,000 clones, none seen only once; the ten largest take around 5.4%. Study observations and caveats: Fewer deletions and N-nucleotide insertions were reportedly seen in common variable immunodeficiency TCR beta sequences.

Sequenced sample: peripheral blood mononuclear cells. These receptors came from a human donor with common variable immunodeficiency.

This clone was observed a handful of times. The CDR3 goes on 3 residues after the read ends, and that part is filled in from the germline J gene. This chain links TRBV30 with TRBJ2-7; D gene uncertain. Trimming removed 3 bases at V and 4 bases at J, with 10 bases between. Per the germline V gene, CDR1 is GTSNPN and CDR2 is SVGIG (reference sequence). CDR3 size: 12 residues. CDR3 sequence: CAWRASFYEQYF. The CDR3 bases that were read are TGTGCCTGGAGAGCTTCCTTTTACGAG.

This clone was recorded many times. CDR3 sequence: CSAPTPFRQRINYGYTF. Incomplete CDR3 DNA: TGCAGTGCCCCGACCCCTTTTAGGCAGCGGATTAACTATGGC. The chain uses TRBV20-1 and TRBJ1-2; D ambiguous. The read gets to within 3 residues of the CDR3 end, and the germline J gene fills in the rest. Trimming pared 6 bases from V and 1 base from J, leaving 24 bases between. The CDR3 is 17 amino acids. Germline CDR1 is DFQATT and CDR2 is SNEGSKA (reference sequence).

Details on this clone: The read halts 3 residues ahead of the CDR3 end, with the missing end drawn from the germline J gene. The genes are TRBV30 and TRBJ1-2; 9 bases map to TRBD1. CDR3 size: 15 residues. Per the germline V gene, CDR1 is GTSNPN and CDR2 is SVGIG (reference sequence). J gave up 2 bases and V 3 bases, and 7 bases lay outside the gene matches. Incomplete CDR3 DNA: TGTGCCTGGAGCCCCCTCGGACAGGGGAACTATGGC. It codes for CAWSPLGQGNYG. The CDR3 reads in full as CAWSPLGQGNYGYTF.

This clone was detected a few times. The read terminates 3 residues before the CDR3 end, so the remaining end is supplied by the germline J gene. V usage is TRBV19 and J usage is TRBJ1-2, with D tentatively TRBD1 (6 bases). Germline assignment: CDR1 LNHDA and CDR2 SQIVND (reference sequence). The CDR3 sequence is 17 residues long. Trimming shortened V by 5 bases and J by 0 bases, and 19 bases separated the two germline ends. CDR3 sequence reads: CASSQTPWTAANYGYTF. The covered CDR3 bases are TGTGCCAGTAGTCAAACACCTTGGACAGCTGCTAACTATGGC.

This clone was recorded many times. The DNA read from the CDR3 is TGTGCCAGCTCACCACCACAGACACCTGAA. It translates to CASSPPQTPE. The whole CDR3 region reads CASSPPQTPEAFF. This chain uses TRBV18 with TRBJ1-1; the D is unclear. The read finishes 3 residues shy of the CDR3 end, and the germline J gene is used to complete it. Germline V gene data show CDR1 as KGHSH and CDR2 as LQKENI. The CDR3 totals 13 residues. V was pared by 0 bases and J by 6 bases, with 8 bases between.

This clone was found a few times. The read finishes 3 residues shy of the CDR3 end, and the germline J gene is used to complete it. The chain combines TRBV20-1 with TRBJ1-5; 8 bases agree with TRBD1. Germline loops: CDR1 DFQATT, CDR2 SNEGSKA (reference sequence). V was clipped by 5 bases and J by 3 bases; unmatched bases: 6. The CDR3 extends over 14 amino acids. Incomplete CDR3 DNA: TGCAGTGCTGGACAGGGCCTTAACAATCAGCCC. This codes for CSAGQGLNNQP. The CDR3 in its entirety is CSAGQGLNNQPQHF.

This clone was seen many times. The read ends 3 residues before the CDR3 terminus; that terminus is restored from the germline J gene. V and J are TRBV29-1 and TRBJ1-2; D unclear. V dropped 3 bases and J dropped 4 bases, with 15 bases sitting between them. The CDR3 contains 14 residues. The germline V gene encodes CDR1 SQVTM and CDR2 ANQGSEA. CDR3: CSVESGFVSYGYTF. Incomplete CDR3 DNA: TGCAGCGTTGAGTCAGGATTTGTCAGCTATGGC.

Regarding this clone: The sequence runs out 3 residues before the end of the CDR3; the remainder is reconstructed from the germline J gene. This chain joins TRBV20-1 and TRBJ2-1, with TRBD1 matching over 7 bases. V lost 4 bases, J lost 2 bases, and 11 bases stayed unmatched. In germline, CDR1 is DFQATT, CDR2 SNEGSKA (reference sequence). The CDR3 runs 16 residues. The covered CDR3 bases are TGCAGTGCTATGGTTCGTACAGGGGTCACCTACAATGAG. It encodes CSAMVRTGVTYNE. The whole CDR3 region reads CSAMVRTGVTYNEQFF.

This clone was seen only a few times. Incomplete CDR3 DNA: TGTGCCAGCAGTGAAGGTCTGCAGTGGGGGCCGCCC. Protein sequence: CASSEGLQWGPP. The full CDR3 sequence reads CASSEGLQWGPPQHF. The chain links TRBV6-1 to TRBJ1-5; D may be TRBD1 (6 bases). The CDR3 extends 3 residues past the end of the read, so its final part is completed from the germline J gene. With 1 base removed from V and 9 bases from J, the gap between germline ends came to 16 bases. The length of the CDR3 is 15 residues. In germline, CDR1 is MNHNS, CDR2 SASEGT.

As regards this clone: The read falls 3 residues short of the CDR3 end, and the missing part is taken from the germline J gene. The chain uses TRBV5-1 and TRBJ2-1, with 8 bases aligning to TRBD1. In germline, CDR1 is SGHRS, CDR2 YFSETQ. Trimming removed 3 bases from V and 5 bases from J; junction bases left unmatched: 7. The CDR3 length is 15 residues. Partial CDR3 DNA: TGCGCCAGCAGCTCGATAACGGACAGGGACAATGAG. Translated: CASSSITDRDNE. The full-length CDR3 reads as CASSSITDRDNEQFF. Drawing the rest from reference TRBV5-1 and TRBJ2-1, the complete variable domain is KAGVTQTPRYLIKTRGQQVTLSCSPISGHRSVSWYQQTPGQGLQFLFEYFSETQRNKGNFPGRFSGRQFSNSRSEMNVSTLELGDSALYLCASSSITDRDNEQFFGPGTRLTVL.

This clone occurred many times. Read sequence stops 3 residues before the CDR3 end, and the germline J gene provides the missing end. The chain carries TRBV19 and TRBJ1-5; 8 bases agree with TRBD1. With 6 bases clipped from V and 2 bases from J, the junction kept 3 bases outside the gene matches. CDR1 is LNHDA and CDR2 is SQIVND in the germline V gene (reference sequence). The CDR3 is 14 amino acids. Here the CDR3 reads CASRLDRGNQPQHF. Incomplete CDR3 DNA: TGTGCCAGTAGGCTGGACAGGGGCAATCAGCCC.

This clone showed up many times. The read finishes 3 residues shy of the CDR3 end, and the germline J gene is used to complete it. J is TRBJ1-3 and V is TRBV5-4; D not certain. The CDR3 is made up of 14 amino acids. CDR1 and CDR2 (germline): SGHNT, YYREEE (reference sequence). V lost 5 bases and J 4 bases, leaving 13 bases between the germline ends. CDR3 DNA, as far as it was read: TGTGCCAGCAGTTCCGGTGCGGGGGGAAACACC. It is translated as CASSSGAGGNT. The CDR3, in full, reads CASSSGAGGNTIYF. The full variable domain, its missing parts supplied by reference TRBV5-4 and TRBJ1-3, is ETGVTQSPTHLIKTRGQQVTLRCSSQSGHNTVSWYQQALGQGPQFIFQYYREEENGRGNFPPRFSGLQFPNYSSELNVNALELDDSALYLCASSSGAGGNTIYFGEGSWLTVV.

On this clone itself: The observed sequence ends 3 residues before the CDR3 terminus, with the missing tail filled in from the germline J gene. The chain joins TRBV18 to TRBJ1-1, with D unresolved. The germline gives CDR1 KGHSH, CDR2 LQKENI. This CDR3 has 15 amino acids. Trimming took 3 bases from V and 5 from J, leaving 16 bases between them. The covered CDR3 bases are TGTGCCAGCTCACCTTCGGCTTCCGGGGAAACTGAA. Its protein product is CASSPSASGETE. The complete CDR3 protein is CASSPSASGETEAFF.

This clone was observed a handful of times. Sequencing ends 3 residues short of the CDR3 end; the germline J gene provides the rest. The chain uses TRBV7-2 and TRBJ2-7; D gene ambiguous. The ends were cut back, 1 base at V and 3 bases at J, with 7 bases in the middle. CDR1 and CDR2 from the germline V gene are SGHTA and FQGNSA. The CDR3 has 13 amino acids. CDR3 DNA, as far as it was read: TGTGCCAGCAGCTTAGGACTGAACTACGAG. Amino acid sequence: CASSLGLNYE. The full CDR3 sequence reads CASSLGLNYEQYF.

Worth noting for this clone: The CDR3 end lies 3 residues beyond the end of the read and is filled in from the germline J gene. The chain uses TRBV19 and TRBJ1-5, with 10 bases matching TRBD1. V trimming: 3 bases; J trimming: 6 bases; junction bases outside the gene matches: 8. This CDR3 region has 16 residues. The germline CDR1 and CDR2 sequences are LNHDA and SQIVND (reference sequence). This CDR3 reads CASSIARTGGSQPQHF. The sequenced CDR3 bases are TGTGCCAGTAGTATCGCACGGACAGGGGGGAGTCAGCCC.

This clone occurred a few times. The read ends 3 residues shy of where the CDR3 ends; the end is completed using the germline J gene. The chain employs TRBV6-1 and TRBJ1-4; D call uncertain. The CDR3 runs to 16 residues. CDR1 and CDR2 from the germline V gene are MNHNS and SASEGT. Trimming stripped 1 base from V and 7 bases from J, with 16 bases between. Here the CDR3 reads CASSEVLARRGEKLFF. The sequenced CDR3 bases are TGTGCCAGCAGTGAAGTACTGGCCAGGCGGGGTGAAAAA.